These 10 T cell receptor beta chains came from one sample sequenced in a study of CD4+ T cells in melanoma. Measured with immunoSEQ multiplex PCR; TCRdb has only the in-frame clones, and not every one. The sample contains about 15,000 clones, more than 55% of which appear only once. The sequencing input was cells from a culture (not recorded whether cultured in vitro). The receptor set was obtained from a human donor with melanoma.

The CDR3 nucleotides are TGCGCCAGCAGCCAACAGGGCTCTGAAGCTTTCTTT. Its protein is CASSQQGSEAFF. The chain recombines TRBV4-1 with TRBJ1-1; possibly TRBD1 for D (5 bases). Germline CDR1 is MGHRA and CDR2 is YSYEKL. Trimming took off 2 bases at V and 6 bases at J, with 7 bases between the two ends. This CDR3 is 12 amino acids long.

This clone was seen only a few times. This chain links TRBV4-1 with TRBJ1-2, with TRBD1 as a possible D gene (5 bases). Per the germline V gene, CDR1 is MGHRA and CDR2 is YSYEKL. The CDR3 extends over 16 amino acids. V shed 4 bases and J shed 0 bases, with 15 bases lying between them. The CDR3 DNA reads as TGCGCCAGCAGCCCCTCACAAGGACAAGCTAACTATGGCTACACCTTC. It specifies CASSPSQGQANYGYTF.

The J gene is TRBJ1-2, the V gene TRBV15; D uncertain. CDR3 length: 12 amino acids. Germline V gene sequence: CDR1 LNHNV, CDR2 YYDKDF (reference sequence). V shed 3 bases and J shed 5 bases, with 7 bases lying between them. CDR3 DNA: TGTGCCACCAGCAGGGGGAATTATGGCTACACCTTC. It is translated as CATSRGNYGYTF.

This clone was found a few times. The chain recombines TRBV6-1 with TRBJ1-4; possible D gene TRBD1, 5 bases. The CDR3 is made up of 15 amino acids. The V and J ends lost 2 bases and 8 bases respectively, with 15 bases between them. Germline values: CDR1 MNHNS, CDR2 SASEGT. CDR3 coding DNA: TGTGCCAGCAGTGAAAACAGGAATCTTGGGGAAAAACTGTTTTTT. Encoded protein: CASSENRNLGEKLFF.

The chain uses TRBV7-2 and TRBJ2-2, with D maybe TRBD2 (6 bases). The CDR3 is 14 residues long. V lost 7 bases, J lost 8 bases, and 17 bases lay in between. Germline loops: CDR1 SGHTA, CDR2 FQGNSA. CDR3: CASTFSVGGGELFF. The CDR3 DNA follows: TGTGCCAGCACCTTTTCTGTGGGGGGAGGGGAGCTGTTTTTT.

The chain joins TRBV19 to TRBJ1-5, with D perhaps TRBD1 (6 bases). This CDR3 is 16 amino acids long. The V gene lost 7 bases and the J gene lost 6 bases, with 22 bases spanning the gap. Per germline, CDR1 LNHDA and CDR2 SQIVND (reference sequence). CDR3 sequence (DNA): TGTGCCAGTACCCTCGAGTGGGGCAGGGGACCTCAGCCCCAGCATTTT. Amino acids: CASTLEWGRGPQPQHF.

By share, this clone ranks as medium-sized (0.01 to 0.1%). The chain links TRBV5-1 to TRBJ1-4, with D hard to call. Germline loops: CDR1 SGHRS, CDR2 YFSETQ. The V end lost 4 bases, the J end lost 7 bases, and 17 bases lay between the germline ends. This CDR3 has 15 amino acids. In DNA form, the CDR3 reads TGCGCCAGCAGCCCCTGGGCAACTCCGGCTGAAAAACTGTTTTTT. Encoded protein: CASSPWATPAEKLFF.

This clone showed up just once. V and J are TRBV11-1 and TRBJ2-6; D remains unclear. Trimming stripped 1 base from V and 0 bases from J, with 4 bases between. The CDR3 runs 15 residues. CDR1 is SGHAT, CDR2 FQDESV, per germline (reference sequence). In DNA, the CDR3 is TGTGCCAGCAGCTTAGGACGCTCTGGGGCCAACGTCCTGACTTTC. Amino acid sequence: CASSLGRSGANVLTF.

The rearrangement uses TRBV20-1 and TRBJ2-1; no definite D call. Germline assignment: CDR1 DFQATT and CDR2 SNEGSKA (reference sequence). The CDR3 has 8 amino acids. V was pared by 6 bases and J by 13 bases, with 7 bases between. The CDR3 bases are TGCAGTGCATCCTCTCAGTTCTTC. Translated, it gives CSASSQFF.

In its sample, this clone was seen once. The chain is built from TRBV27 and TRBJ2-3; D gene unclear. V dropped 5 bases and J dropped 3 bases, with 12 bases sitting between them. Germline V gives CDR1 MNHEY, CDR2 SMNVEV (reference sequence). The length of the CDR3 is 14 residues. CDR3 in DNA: TGTGCCAGCAGTCGGGTGGTCAGGACAGATACGCAGTATTTT. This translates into CASSRVVRTDTQYF.